The rows below give T cell receptor beta chains drawn from one sample of a study of T cell responses to AZD1222 COVID-19 vaccine. The protocol was immunoSEQ multiplex PCR, while the TCRdb copy is restricted to in-frame clones and leaves out a portion. This table holds 90,000 to 150,000 clones, roughly 88% found once. The sequenced sample was peripheral blood, obtained on day 0 of AZD1222 vaccination. These receptors all come from an adult in good health. Both conserved end residues are part of each CDR3. D genes are given only for firm matches.

16 | TRBJ2-5 | TRBD2 | TRBV7-9 | CASSSRGVAGEETQYF
16 | TRBJ2-7 | TRBD2 | TRBV4-2 | CASSQDPGGRAYEQYF
17 | TRBJ2-7 | TRBD2 | TRBV18 | CASSPGLAGGRFGEQYF
15 | TRBJ1-1 | - | TRBV24-1 | CATSSGQLLNTEAFF
15 | TRBJ2-3 | - | TRBV6-5 | CASSYLDAGTDTQYF
16 | TRBJ1-2 | TRBD1 | TRBV3-1/TRBV3-2 | CASSQDRQGFTEGYTF
17 | TRBJ2-3 | TRBD2 | TRBV10-3 | CAISESASGGGTDTQYF
14 | TRBJ2-7 | TRBD2 | TRBV5-1 | CASSPRLAGNEQYF
15 | TRBJ1-3 | - | TRBV7-2 | CASSLERLAGNTIYF
16 | TRBJ1-2 | - | TRBV7-2 | CASSPRWRATSYGYTF
11 | TRBJ2-2 | TRBD2 | TRBV10-3 | CATGGTGELFF
16 | TRBJ1-3 | TRBD1 | TRBV24-1 | CATSDPRTGSGNTIYF
14 | TRBJ1-1 | - | TRBV5-1 | CASSFEPLGTEAFF
13 | TRBJ2-7 | TRBD2 | TRBV19 | CASGSGALREQYF
14 | TRBJ1-2 | - | TRBV6-2/TRBV6-3 | CASSSTGNRGGYTF
15 | TRBJ1-6 | - | TRBV19 | CASSVLQGENSPLHF
13 | TRBJ1-2 | - | TRBV5-5 | CASSLQGLLGYTF